The clone carrying this T cell receptor beta chain was seen a single time. Its specificity is unknown. Libraries were prepared by immunoSEQ multiplex PCR; TCRdb keeps only in-frame clonotypes and omits some of them. Of more than 70,000 clones detected, 70% to 90% appear once; the ten largest clones hold roughly 1.6%. The data stem from a study of T cell responses to AZD1222 COVID-19 vaccine. The ends lost 1 base at V and 1 base at J; junction bases unmatched: 4. Per germline, CDR1 LNHDA and CDR2 SQIVND (reference sequence). The CDR3 contains 16 residues. The study's findings and limits: The CD4 TCRs associated with vaccination extended across spike and predominated at 160-218 and 743-854.

The sequence came from an adult in good health. The chain has TRBV19 and TRBJ1-5; 7 bases map to TRBD1. This specimen consisted of peripheral blood, obtained on day 0 of AZD1222 vaccination. The CDR3, as DNA: TGTGCCAGTAGTATAGTCGGGACAGCGAGCAATCAGCCCCAGCATTTT. Residues: CASSIVGTASNQPQHF. The full variable domain, completed using reference TRBV19 and TRBJ1-5, is DGGITQSPKYLFRKEGQNVTLSCEQNLNHDAMYWYRQDPGQGLRLIYYSQIVNDFQKGDIAEGYSVSREKKESFPLTVTSAQKNPTAFYLCASSIVGTASNQPQHFGDGTRLSIL.